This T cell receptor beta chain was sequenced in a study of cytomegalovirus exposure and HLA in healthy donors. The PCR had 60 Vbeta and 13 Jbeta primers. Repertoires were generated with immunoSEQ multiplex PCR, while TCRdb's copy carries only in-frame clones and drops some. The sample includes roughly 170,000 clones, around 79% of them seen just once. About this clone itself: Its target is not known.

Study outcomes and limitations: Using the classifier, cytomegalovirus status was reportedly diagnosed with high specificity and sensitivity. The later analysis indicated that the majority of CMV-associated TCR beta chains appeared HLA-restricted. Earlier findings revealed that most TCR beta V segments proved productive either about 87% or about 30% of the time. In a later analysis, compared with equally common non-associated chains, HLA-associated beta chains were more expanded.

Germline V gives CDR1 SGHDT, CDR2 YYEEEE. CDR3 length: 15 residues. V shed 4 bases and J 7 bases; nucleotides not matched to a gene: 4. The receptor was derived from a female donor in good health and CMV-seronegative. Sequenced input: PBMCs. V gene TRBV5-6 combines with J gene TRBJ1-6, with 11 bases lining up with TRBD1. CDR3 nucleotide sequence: TGTGCCAGCAGCCCGGGACAGGGGGAAAATTCACCCCTCCACTTT. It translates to CASSPGQGENSPLHF.